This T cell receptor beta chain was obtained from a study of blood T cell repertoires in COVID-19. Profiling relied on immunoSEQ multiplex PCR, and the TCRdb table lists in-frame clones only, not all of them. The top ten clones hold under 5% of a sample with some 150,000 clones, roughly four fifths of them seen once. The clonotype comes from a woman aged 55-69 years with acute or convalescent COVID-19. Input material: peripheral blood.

The CDR3 loop is CASSLVSGTGHGEQYF. DNA of the CDR3: TGTGCCAGCAGCTTGGTCTCCGGGACAGGTCACGGGGAGCAGTACTTC. The chain is built from TRBV5-5 and TRBJ2-7; the match to TRBD1 covers 8 bases. The CDR3 length is 16 residues. The germline CDR1 and CDR2 sequences are SGHKS and YYEKEE (reference sequence). With 0 bases clipped from V and 7 bases from J, the junction kept 12 bases outside the gene matches.